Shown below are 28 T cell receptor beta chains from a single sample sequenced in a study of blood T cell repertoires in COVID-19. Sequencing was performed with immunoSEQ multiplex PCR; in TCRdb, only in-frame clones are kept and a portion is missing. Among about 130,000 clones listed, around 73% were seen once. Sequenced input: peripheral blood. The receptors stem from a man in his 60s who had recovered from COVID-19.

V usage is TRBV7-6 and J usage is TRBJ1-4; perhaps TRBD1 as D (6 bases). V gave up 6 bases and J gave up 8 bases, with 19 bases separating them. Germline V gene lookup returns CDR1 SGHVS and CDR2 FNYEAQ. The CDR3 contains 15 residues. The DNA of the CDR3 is TGTGCCAGCAGTTTCGTCGGGGGGCGAAACGAAAAACTGTTTTTT. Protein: CASSFVGGRNEKLFF.

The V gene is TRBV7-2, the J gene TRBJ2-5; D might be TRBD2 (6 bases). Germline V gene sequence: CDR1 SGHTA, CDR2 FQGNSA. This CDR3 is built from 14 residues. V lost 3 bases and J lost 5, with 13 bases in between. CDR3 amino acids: CASSLASARETQYF. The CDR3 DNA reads TGTGCCAGCAGCTTGGCTAGCGCCAGGGAGACCCAGTACTTC.

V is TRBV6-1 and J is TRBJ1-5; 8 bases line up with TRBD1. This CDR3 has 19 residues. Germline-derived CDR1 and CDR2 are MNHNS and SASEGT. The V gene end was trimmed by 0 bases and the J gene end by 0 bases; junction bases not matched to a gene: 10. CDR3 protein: CASSEALGTGRYSNQPQHF. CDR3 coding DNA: TGTGCCAGCAGTGAAGCGCTAGGGACAGGAAGATATAGCAATCAGCCCCAGCATTTT.

CDR3 sequence reads: CASTGNPYNEQFF. The CDR3 nucleotides are TGTGCCAGTACAGGGAATCCATACAATGAGCAGTTCTTC. The rearrangement links TRBV19 to TRBJ2-1; D is perhaps TRBD1 (5 bases). V was clipped by 7 bases and J by 4 bases, with 11 bases between them. The germline V gene encodes CDR1 LNHDA and CDR2 SQIVND (reference sequence). This CDR3 comprises 13 residues.

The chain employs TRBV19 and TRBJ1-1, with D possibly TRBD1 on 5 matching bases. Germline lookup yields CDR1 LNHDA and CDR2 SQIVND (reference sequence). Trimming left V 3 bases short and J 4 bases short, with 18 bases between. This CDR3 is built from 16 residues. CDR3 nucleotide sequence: TGTGCCAGTAGTATGGTAGTGGGCTGGAGGGGCACTGAAGCTTTCTTT. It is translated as CASSMVVGWRGTEAFF. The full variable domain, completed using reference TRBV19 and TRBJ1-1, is DGGITQSPKYLFRKEGQNVTLSCEQNLNHDAMYWYRQDPGQGLRLIYYSQIVNDFQKGDIAEGYSVSREKKESFPLTVTSAQKNPTAFYLCASSMVVGWRGTEAFFGQGTRLTVV.

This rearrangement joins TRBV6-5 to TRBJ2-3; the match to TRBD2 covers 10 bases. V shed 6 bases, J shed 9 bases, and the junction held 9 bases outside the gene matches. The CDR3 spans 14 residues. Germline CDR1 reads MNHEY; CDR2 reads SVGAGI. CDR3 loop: CASSVGLAGATQYF. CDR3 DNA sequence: TGTGCCAGCAGCGTGGGGCTAGCGGGAGCCACGCAGTATTTT.

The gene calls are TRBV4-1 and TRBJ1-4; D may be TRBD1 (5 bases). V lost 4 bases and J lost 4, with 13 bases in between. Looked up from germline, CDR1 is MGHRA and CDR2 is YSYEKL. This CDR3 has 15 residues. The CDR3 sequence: CASSRTTAINEKLFF. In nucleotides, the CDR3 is TGCGCCAGCAGCCGAACGACAGCGATTAATGAAAAACTGTTTTTT.

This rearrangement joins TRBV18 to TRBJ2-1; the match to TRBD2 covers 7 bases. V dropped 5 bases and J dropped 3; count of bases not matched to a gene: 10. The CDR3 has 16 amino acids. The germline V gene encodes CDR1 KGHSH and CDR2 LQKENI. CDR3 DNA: TGTGCCAGCTCAACTCAGAGCGGGGCCTACTACAATGAGCAGTTCTTC. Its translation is CASSTQSGAYYNEQFF.

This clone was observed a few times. CDR3 residues: CSASDGTTFNQPQHF. The CDR3 DNA is TGCAGTGCTAGTGACGGGACAACCTTTAATCAGCCCCAGCATTTT. The rearrangement uses TRBV20-1 and TRBJ1-5, with D perhaps TRBD1 (6 bases). Trimming took off 3 bases at V and 4 bases at J, with 16 bases between the two ends. CDR3 length equals 15 residues. Germline CDR1 reads DFQATT; CDR2 reads SNEGSKA (reference sequence).

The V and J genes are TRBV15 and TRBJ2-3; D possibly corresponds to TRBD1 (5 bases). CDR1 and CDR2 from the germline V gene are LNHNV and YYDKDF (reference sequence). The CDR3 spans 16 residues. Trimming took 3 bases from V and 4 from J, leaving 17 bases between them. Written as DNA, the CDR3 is TGTGCCACCAGCAGCCTACGAAGGGGCAGGGCAGATACGCAGTATTTT. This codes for CATSSLRRGRADTQYF.

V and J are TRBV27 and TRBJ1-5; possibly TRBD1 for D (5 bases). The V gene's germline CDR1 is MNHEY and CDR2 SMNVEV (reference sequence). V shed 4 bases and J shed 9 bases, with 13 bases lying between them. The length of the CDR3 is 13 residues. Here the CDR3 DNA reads TGTGCCAGCAGTTCCCAGGCCGGGGGGCCCCAGCATTTT. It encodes CASSSQAGGPQHF.

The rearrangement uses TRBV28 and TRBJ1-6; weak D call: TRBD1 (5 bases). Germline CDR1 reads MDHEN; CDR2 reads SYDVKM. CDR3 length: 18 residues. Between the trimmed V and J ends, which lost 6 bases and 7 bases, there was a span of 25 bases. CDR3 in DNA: TGTGCCAGCAGCGCGGGACGCCGCCCCCCCTCTGGGAATTCACCCCTCCACTTT. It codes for CASSAGRRPPSGNSPLHF.

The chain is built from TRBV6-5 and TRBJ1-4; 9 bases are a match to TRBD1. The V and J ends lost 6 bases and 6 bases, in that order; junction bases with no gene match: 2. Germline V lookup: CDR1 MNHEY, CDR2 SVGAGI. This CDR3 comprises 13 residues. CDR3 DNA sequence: TGTGCCAGCAGACGGGACAGGGATGAAAAACTGTTTTTT. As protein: CASRRDRDEKLFF.

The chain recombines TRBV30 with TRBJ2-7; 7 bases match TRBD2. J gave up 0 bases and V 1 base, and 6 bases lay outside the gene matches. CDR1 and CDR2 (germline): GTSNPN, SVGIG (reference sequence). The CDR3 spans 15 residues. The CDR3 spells CAWSGGGSSSYEQYF. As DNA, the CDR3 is TGTGCCTGGAGTGGGGGAGGGTCGAGCTCCTACGAGCAGTACTTC.

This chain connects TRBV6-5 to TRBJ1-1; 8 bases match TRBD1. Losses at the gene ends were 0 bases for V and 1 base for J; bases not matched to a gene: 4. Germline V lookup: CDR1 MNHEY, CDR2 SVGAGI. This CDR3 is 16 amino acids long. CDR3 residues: CASSYSIGQGNTEAFF. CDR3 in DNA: TGTGCCAGCAGTTACTCTATCGGACAGGGGAACACTGAAGCTTTCTTT.

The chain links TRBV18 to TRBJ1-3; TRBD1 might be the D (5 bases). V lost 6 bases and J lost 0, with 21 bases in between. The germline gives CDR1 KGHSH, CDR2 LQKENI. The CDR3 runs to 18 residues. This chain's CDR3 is CASSPDPSTAYSGNTIYF. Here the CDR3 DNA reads TGTGCCAGCTCTCCTGATCCCTCGACAGCGTACTCTGGAAACACCATATATTTT.

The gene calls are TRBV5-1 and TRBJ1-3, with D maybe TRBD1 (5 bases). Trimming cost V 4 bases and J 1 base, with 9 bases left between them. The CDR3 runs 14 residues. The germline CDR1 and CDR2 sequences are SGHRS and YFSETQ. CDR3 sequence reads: CASSTGLSGNTIYF. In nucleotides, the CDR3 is TGCGCCAGCAGCACGGGACTTTCTGGAAACACCATATATTTT.

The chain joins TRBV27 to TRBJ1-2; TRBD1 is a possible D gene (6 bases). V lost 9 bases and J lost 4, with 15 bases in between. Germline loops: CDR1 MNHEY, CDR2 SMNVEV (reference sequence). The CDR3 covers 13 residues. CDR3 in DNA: TGTGCCAGAGTTCTGGGGGCGCTCTATGGCTACACCTTC. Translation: CARVLGALYGYTF.

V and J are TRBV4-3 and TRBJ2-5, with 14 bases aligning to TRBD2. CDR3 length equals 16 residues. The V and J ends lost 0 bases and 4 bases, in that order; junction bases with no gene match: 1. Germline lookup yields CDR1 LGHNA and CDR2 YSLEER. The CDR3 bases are TGCGCCAGCAGCCAAGAGGGACTAGCGGGAGCAGAGACCCAGTACTTC. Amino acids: CASSQEGLAGAETQYF.

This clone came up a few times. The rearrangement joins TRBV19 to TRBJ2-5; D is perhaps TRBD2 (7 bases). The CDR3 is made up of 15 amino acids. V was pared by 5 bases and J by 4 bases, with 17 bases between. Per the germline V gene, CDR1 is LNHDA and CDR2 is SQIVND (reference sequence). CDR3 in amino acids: CASSPLGGRGETQYF. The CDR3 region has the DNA TGTGCCAGTAGTCCACTCGGGGGGCGAGGAGAGACCCAGTACTTC.

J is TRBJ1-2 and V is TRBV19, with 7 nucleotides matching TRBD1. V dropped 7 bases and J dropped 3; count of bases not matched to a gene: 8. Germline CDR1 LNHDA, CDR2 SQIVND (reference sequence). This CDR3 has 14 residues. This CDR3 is CASTIDREDYGYTF. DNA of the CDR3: TGTGCCAGTACAATCGACAGGGAGGACTATGGCTACACCTTC.

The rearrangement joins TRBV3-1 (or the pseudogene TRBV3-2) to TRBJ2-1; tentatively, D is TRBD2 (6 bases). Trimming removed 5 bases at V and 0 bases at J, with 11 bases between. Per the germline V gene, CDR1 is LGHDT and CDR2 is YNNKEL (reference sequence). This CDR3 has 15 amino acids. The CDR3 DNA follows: TGTGCCAGCAGCAATGGCGGGGCCTCCTACAATGAGCAGTTCTTC. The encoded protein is CASSNGGASYNEQFF.

The CDR3 reads CASSLSTGTGGYGYTF. CDR3 nucleotides: TGCGCCAGCAGCTTATCTACCGGGACAGGGGGCTATGGCTACACCTTC. The chain employs TRBV5-1 and TRBJ1-2; TRBD1 aligns across 11 bases. The CDR3 has 16 amino acids. Germline lookup yields CDR1 SGHRS and CDR2 YFSETQ. With V trimmed by 2 bases and J by 4 bases, 7 bases remained unmatched.

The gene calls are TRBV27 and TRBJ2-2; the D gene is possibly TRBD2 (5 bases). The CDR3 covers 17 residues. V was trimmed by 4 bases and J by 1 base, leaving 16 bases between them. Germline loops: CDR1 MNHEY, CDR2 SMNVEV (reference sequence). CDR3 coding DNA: TGTGCCAGCAGTTATGGCAGAGGCGGACTGAACACCGGGGAGCTGTTTTTT. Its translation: CASSYGRGGLNTGELFF.

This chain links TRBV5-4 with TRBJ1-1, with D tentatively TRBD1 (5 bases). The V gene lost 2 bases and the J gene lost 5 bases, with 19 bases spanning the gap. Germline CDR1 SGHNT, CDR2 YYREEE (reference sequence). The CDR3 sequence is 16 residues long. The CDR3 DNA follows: TGTGCCAGCAGCTTCGGTGGCGGGACCCACAGGACTGAAGCTTTCTTT. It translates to CASSFGGGTHRTEAFF. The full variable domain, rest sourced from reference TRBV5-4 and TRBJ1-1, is ETGVTQSPTHLIKTRGQQVTLRCSSQSGHNTVSWYQQALGQGPQFIFQYYREEENGRGNFPPRFSGLQFPNYSSELNVNALELDDSALYLCASSFGGGTHRTEAFFGQGTRLTVV.

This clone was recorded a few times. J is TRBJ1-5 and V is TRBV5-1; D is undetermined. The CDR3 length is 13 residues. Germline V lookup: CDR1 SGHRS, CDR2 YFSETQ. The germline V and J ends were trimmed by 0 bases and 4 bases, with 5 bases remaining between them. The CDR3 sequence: CASSLGANQPQHF. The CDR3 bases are TGCGCCAGCAGCTTGGGGGCTAATCAGCCCCAGCATTTT.

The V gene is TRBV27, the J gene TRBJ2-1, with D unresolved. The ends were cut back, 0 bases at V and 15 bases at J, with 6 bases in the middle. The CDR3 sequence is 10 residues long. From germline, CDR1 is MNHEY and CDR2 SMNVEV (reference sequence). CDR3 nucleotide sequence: TGTGCCAGCAGTTTATCCCCTAGGTTCTTC. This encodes CASSLSPRFF.

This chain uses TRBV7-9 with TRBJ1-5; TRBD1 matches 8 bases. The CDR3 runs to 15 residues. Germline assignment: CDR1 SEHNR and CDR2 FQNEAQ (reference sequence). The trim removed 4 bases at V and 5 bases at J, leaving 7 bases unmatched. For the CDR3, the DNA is TGTGCCAGCAGCTATCGGGCAGGGGGCTATCAGCCCCAGCATTTT. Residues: CASSYRAGGYQPQHF.